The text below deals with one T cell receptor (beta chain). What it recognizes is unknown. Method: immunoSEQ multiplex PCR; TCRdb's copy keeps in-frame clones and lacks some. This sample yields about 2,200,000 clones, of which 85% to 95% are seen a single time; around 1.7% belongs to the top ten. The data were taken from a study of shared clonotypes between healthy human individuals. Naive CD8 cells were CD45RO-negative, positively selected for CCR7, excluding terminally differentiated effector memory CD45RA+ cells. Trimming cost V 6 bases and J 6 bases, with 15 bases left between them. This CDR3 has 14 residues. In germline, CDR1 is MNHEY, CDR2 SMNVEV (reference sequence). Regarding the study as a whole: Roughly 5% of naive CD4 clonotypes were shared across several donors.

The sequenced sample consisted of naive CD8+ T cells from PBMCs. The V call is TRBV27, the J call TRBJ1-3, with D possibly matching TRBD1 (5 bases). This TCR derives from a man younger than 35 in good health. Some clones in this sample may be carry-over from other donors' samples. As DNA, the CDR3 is TGTGCCAGCAGGTCAATCACGACAGAAAACACCATATATTTT. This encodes CASRSITTENTIYF.